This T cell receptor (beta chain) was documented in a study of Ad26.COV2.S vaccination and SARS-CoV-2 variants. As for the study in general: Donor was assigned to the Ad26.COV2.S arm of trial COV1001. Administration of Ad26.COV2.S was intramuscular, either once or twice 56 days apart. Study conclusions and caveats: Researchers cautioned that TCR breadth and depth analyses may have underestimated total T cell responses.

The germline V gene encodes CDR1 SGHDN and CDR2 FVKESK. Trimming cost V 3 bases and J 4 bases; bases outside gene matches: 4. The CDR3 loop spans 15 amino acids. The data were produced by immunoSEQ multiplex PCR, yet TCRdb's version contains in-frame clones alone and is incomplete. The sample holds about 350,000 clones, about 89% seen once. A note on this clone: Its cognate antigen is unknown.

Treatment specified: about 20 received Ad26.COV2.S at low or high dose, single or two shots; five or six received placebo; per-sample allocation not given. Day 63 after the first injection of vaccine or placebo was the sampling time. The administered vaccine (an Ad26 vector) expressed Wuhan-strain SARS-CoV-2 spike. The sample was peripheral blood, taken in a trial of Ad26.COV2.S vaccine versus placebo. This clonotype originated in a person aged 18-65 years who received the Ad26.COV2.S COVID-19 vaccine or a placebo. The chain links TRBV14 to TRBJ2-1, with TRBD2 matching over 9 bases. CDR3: CASSQRLAGYNEQFF. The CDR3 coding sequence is TGTGCCAGCAGCCAGCGCCTAGCGGGGTACAATGAGCAGTTCTTC.